This TCR beta chain was captured in a study of CD8 T cells in Susac syndrome. Germline V gene sequence: CDR1 LGHDT, CDR2 YNNKEL (reference sequence). The V gene end was trimmed by 4 bases and the J gene end by 3 bases; junction bases not matched to a gene: 13. The CDR3 spans 17 residues. Reverse transcription of roughly 0.45 to 1 ug RNA was carried out with random hexamers. Amplification of the TCR beta CDR3 was carried out by immunoSEQ multiplex PCR, which spanned a total of 54 Vbeta and 13 Jbeta segments. Each CDR3 protein is one row after TCRdb ran MiXCR on the immunoSEQ multiplex PCR reads. The sample contains around 180,000 distinct CDR3 sequences, around 96% of which appear only once.

Sequencing input: CD8+ T cells from PBMCs. The receptor comes from a human donor with multiple sclerosis. The chain carries TRBV3-1 and TRBJ2-7; 9 positions match TRBD2. CDR3 protein: CASSPRLAGPLHYEQYF. CDR3 sequence (DNA): TGTGCCAGCAGCCCCCGGCTAGCGGGACCTCTCCACTACGAGCAGTACTTC.